This T cell receptor beta chain was obtained from a study of T cell repertoires in aging, cancer and after chemotherapy. This clonotype is labeled medium-sized (0.01 to 0.1%). The template was genomic DNA from peripheral blood, not RNA. The junction had 1 base not matched to a gene; V was cut back by 5 bases and J by 3 bases. This CDR3 is built from 14 residues. The germline V gene encodes CDR1 SGHKS and CDR2 YYEKEE (reference sequence). Multiplex touch-down PCR with TRB-A/B primers amplified rearranged V-D-J TRB sequences. MiXCR, run by TCRdb on the multiplex PCR reads, gives a single entry per CDR3 protein. Here the sample spans 20,000 or so distinct CDR3 sequences, about two fifths being singletons.

V gene TRBV5-5 combines with J gene TRBJ2-7; 14 bases fit TRBD2. The source material was blood. This receptor was identified in a human donor with a solid tumor. CDR3 DNA sequence: TGTGCCAGCAGAGGGACTAGCGGGGGCTACGAGCAGTACTTC. It yields the protein CASRGTSGGYEQYF.